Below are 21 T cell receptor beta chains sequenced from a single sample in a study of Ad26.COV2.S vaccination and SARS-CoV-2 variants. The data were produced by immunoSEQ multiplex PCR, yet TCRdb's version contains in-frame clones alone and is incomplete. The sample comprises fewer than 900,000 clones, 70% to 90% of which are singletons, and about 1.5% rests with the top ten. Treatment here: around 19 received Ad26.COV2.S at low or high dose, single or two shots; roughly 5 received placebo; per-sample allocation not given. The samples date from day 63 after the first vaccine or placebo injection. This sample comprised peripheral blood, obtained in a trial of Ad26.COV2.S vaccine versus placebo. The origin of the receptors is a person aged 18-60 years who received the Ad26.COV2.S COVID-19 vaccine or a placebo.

The CDR3 bases are TGTGCCAGCAGCTTAGGAGGAGGGAGCACTGAAGCTTTCTTT. It specifies CASSLGGGSTEAFF. The rearrangement links TRBV7-3 to TRBJ1-1; D not resolved. CDR1 and CDR2 from the germline V gene are SGHTA and FQGTGA. The CDR3 sequence is 14 residues long. Between the trimmed V and J ends, which lost 2 bases and 4 bases, there was a span of 11 bases.

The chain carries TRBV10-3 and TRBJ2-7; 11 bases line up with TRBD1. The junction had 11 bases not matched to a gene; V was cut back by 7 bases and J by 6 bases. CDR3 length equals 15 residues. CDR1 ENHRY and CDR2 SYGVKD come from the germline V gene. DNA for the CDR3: TGTGCCATCAAAGATCTGGACAGGGGGCCTCGCGAGCAGTACTTC. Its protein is CAIKDLDRGPREQYF.

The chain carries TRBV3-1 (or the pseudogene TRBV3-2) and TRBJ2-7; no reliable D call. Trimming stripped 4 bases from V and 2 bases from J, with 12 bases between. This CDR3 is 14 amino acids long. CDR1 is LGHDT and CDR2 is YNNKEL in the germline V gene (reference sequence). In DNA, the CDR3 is TGTGCCAGCAGCCCGGAAAGTCCTGCCTACGAGCAGTACTTC. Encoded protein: CASSPESPAYEQYF.

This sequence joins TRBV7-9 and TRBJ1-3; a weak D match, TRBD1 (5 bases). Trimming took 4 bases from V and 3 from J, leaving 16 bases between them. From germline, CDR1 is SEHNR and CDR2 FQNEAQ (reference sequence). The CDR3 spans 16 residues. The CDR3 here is CASSSPRALGGNTIYF. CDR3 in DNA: TGTGCCAGCAGCTCACCCAGGGCGCTAGGTGGAAACACCATATATTTT.

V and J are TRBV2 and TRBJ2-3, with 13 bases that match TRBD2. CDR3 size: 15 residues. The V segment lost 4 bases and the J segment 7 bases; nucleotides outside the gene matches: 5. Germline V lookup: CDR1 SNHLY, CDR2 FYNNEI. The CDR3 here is CASSGLAGGLYTQYF. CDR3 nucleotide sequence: TGTGCCAGCAGTGGACTAGCGGGGGGTTTGTATACGCAGTATTTT.

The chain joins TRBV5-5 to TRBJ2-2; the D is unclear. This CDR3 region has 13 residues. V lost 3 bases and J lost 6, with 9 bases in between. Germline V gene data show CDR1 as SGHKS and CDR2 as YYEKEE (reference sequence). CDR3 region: CASSYDPPGELFF. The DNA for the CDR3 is TGTGCCAGCAGCTATGATCCCCCCGGGGAGCTGTTTTTT. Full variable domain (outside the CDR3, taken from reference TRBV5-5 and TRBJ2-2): DAGVTQSPTHLIKTRGQQVTLRCSPISGHKSVSWYQQVLGQGPQFIFQYYEKEERGRGNFPDRFSARQFPNYSSELNVNALLLGDSALYLCASSYDPPGELFFGEGSRLTVL.

The chain's CDR3 is CASRPTLGSNQPQHF. CDR3 DNA: TGTGCCAGCAGGCCCACATTGGGCAGCAATCAGCCCCAGCATTTT. The V gene is TRBV2, the J gene TRBJ1-5; no clear D. The CDR3 spans 15 residues. CDR1 SNHLY and CDR2 FYNNEI come from the germline V gene. V lost 6 bases, J lost 1 base, and 13 bases lay in between.

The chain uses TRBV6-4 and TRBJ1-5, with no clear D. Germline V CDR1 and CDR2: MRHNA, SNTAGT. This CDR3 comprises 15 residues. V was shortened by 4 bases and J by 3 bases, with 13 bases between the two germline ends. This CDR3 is CASSVDFGFNQPQHF. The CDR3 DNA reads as TGTGCCAGCAGTGTCGACTTTGGTTTCAATCAGCCCCAGCATTTT.

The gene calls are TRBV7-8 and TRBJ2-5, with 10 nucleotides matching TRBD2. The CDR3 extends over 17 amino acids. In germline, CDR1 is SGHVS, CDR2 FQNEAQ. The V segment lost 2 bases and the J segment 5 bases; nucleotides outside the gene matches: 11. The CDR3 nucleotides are TGTGCCAGCAGCTTAAGGGCTAGCGGGGGTACTTGGGAGACCCAGTACTTC. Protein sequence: CASSLRASGGTWETQYF.

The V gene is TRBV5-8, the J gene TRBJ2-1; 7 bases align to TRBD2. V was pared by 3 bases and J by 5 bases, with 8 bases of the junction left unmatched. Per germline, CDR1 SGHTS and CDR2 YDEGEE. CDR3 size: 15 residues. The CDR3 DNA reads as TGTGCCAGCAGCTGGGGAGTAGCGGGCCACAATGAGCAGTTCTTC. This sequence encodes CASSWGVAGHNEQFF.

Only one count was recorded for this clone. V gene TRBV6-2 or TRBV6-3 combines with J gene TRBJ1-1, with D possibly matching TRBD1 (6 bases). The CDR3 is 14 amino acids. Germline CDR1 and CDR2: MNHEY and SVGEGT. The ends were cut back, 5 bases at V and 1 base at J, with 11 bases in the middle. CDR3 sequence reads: CASSRGRRNTEAFF. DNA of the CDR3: TGTGCCAGCAGTAGGGGGAGGCGGAACACTGAAGCTTTCTTT.

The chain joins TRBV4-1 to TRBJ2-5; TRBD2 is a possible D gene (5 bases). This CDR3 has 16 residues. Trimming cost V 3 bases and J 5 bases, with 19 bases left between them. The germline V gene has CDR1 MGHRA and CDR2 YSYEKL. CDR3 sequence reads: CASSHPGPTKRETQYF. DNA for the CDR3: TGCGCCAGCAGCCACCCCGGGCCAACTAAGCGGGAGACCCAGTACTTC.

CDR3 sequence reads: CASSYRQPGIDTQYF. In DNA, the CDR3 is TGTGCCAGCAGTTACAGGCAGCCCGGGATAGATACGCAGTATTTT. The V and J genes are TRBV6-5 and TRBJ2-3, with D tentatively TRBD2 (5 bases). CDR3 length equals 15 residues. V lost 2 bases and J 5 bases, leaving 14 bases between the germline ends. Germline lookup yields CDR1 MNHEY and CDR2 SVGAGI.

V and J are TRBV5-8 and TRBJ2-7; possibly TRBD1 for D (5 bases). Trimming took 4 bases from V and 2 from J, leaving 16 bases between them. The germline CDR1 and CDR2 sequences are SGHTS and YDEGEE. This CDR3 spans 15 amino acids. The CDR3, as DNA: TGTGCCAGCAGCCCTCTGGGGCAGGGAACCTACGAGCAGTACTTC. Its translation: CASSPLGQGTYEQYF.

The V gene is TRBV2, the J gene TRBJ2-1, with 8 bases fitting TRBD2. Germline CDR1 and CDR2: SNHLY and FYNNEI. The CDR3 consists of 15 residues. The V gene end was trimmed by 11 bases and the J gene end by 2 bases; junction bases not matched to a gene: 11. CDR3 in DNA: TGTGCCGGGAGGGGGGGACTAGGGACCTACAATGAGCAGTTCTTC. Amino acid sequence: CAGRGGLGTYNEQFF.

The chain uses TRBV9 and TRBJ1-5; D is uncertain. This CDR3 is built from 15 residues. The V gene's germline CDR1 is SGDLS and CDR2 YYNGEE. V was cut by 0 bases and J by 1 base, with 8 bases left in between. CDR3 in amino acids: CASSVGGTSNQPQHF. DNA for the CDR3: TGTGCCAGCAGCGTAGGCGGCACGAGCAATCAGCCCCAGCATTTT.

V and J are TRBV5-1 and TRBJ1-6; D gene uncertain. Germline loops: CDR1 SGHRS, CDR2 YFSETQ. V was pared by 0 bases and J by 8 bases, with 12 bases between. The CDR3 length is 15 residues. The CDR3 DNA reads TGCGCCAGCAGCTTGGTTGGTCAGGTCCATTCACCCCTCCACTTT. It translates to CASSLVGQVHSPLHF.

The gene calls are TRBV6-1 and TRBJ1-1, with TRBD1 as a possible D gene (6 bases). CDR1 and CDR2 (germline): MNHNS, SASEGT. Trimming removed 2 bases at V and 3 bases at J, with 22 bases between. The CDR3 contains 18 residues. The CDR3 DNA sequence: TGTGCCAGCAGTGAATATGGTGGGGTTCAGGGGAGGTACACTGAAGCTTTCTTT. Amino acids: CASSEYGGVQGRYTEAFF.

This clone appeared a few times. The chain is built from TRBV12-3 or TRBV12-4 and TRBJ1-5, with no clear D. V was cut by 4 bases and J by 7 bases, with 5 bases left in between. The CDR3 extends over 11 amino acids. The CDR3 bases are TGTGCCAGCAGTTCGGGCCAGCCCCAGCATTTT. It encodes CASSSGQPQHF.

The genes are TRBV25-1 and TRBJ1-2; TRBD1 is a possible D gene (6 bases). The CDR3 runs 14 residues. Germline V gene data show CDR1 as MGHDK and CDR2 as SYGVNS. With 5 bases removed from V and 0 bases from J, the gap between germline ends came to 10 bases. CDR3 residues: CASSTRTANYGYTF. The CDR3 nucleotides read TGTGCCAGCAGTACCAGGACAGCTAACTATGGCTACACCTTC.

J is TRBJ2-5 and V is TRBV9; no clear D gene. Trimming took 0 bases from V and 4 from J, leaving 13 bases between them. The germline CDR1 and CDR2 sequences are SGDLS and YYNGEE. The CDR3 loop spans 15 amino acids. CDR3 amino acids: CASSVGSRKGETQYF. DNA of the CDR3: TGTGCCAGCAGCGTAGGAAGCAGGAAGGGAGAGACCCAGTACTTC.